This T cell receptor beta chain was profiled in a study of shared clonotypes between healthy human individuals (dated by TCRdb to between 2020 and 2021). In the study overall: A few men and a couple of women, aged 18 to 49 years, made up the cohort. For each donor, three plates each were used for CD4 naive and CD4 memory, two plates were used for CD8 naive, and one plate was used for CD8 memory. To estimate repertoire size and how much clonotype sharing occurs between individuals, the study deeply sequenced the blood TCR repertoires of about 5 healthy adults. Libraries were prepared and TCR repertoires were sequenced by different laboratories using diverse techniques, in order to increase sequencing depth and limit assay-specific biases. Per donor, leukapheresis produced somewhere between about 0.94 and 9.5 billion PBMCs.

Findings and caveats that apply to the study as a whole: Based on pairwise subsampling, the degree of clonotype sharing among donors was expected to be affected by sequencing depth. Naive subsets generally had larger estimated clonotype richness than memory subsets did. Incomplete sequencing was indicated by rarefaction of sorted-subset datasets, despite the large sequencing depth. Higher generation probabilities were observed for clonotypes shared by all four sorted-subset donors than for non-shared clonotypes. Because the study included only a small number of donors, the genetic and exposure-history diversity represented was limited. Sampling was restricted to blood, and TCR repertoires in tissues likely differ from the TCR repertoires found in blood. Across a few donors, approximately 5% of naive CD4, approximately 4% of naive CD8, 2% to 2.5% of memory CD4, and around 0.4% of memory CD8 clonotypes were shared.

Healthy HIV-negative adults with no recently reported acute infections or vaccinations were included as donors. Every donor was a Caucasian adult residing in Nashville, Tennessee, USA. CD4+ T cells were enriched through magnetic negative selection, after which naive cells were positively selected on CD45RA and the remaining negative fraction served as the memory subset. Blood was obtained by leukapheresis, after which PBMCs were separated by Ficoll-Histopaque density gradient centrifugation and cryopreserved in liquid nitrogen vapor phase. Analytical flow cytometry was used to check the purity and quantity of every magnetically sorted T cell population. Genomic DNA was isolated from each sorted fraction and quantified by UV absorbance on a Nanodrop 2000c. V is reduced by 3 bases and J by 0 bases, leaving a spacing of 3 bases between them. There are 12 amino acids in the CDR3, from cysteine to phenylalanine inclusive. Only the CDR3 region is kept as DNA, spanning 36 bases read in frame from base 1.

On this clone: Its specific antigen is unknown. It has no much larger one-base neighbor in the sample; base qualities were not kept.

TCR CDR3 regions were amplified from genomic DNA by multiplex PCR using the deep immunoSEQ assay. Extracted genomic DNA from each cell subset was distributed evenly across all wells of several immunoSEQ 96-well plates, and each plate was treated as a replicate. For sorted subsets, approximately 200 ng of genomic DNA, equivalent to about 30,000 T cell genomes, went into each replicate PCR. Purified libraries were measured with a Qubit 3.0 fluorometer, size-checked on a Bioanalyzer 2100, and measured again with the KAPA Library Quantification kit. Every immunoSEQ 96-well plate was sequenced on a dedicated single-read 150-cycle Illumina NextSeq 550 flow cell. The original methods were these. Because only junctional sequences without quality scores were contained in the immunoSEQ output, filtering matching that applied to full-length reads could not be performed. To assign V/J genes and CDR3, sequences were annotated using PyIR, a Python wrapper for IgBLAST v1.9, with IMGT germline references. Any read was removed if the V/J assignment was weak (E-value above 1e-6), the CDR3 was missing, or the read contained stop codons, out-of-frame junctions, or ambiguous translated residues. V3J clonotypes were defined as sequences sharing an identical inferred V gene, J gene, and CDR3 amino acid sequence. To compute the percentage overlap between repertoires, the number of shared unique clonotypes was divided by the size of the smaller repertoire. Three approaches were used to assess repertoire richness: RTK rarefaction, the Chao1 estimator, and Recon v2.1 estimates of unobserved clonotypes. Generation probabilities were computed with OLGA for all TCRbeta clonotypes obtained by the gDNA method from several donors. TCRdb holds this immuneACCESS table with in-frame rearrangements only. Some clones are missing; in checked studies, unresolved V genes explain under half, and the rest has no known cause. The D gene and trimming were derived from the DNA, and the V and J assignments and clone size from that table. For this sample the table gives 400,000 to 600,000 clones, of which about 96% were detected only once. Jointly, the top ten make up approximately 0.06% of the sample.

The source of this sequence is a woman in her twenties or thirties in good health. This chain joins TRBV6-7 to TRBJ2-7; too little of a D gene remains to name it. TRBV6-7 is flagged as an ORF with uncertain function. The specimen was naive CD4+ T cells sorted from blood. The intended sense of this specimen's cell subset or site label: CD45RA+ positively selected. The DNA reads as follows: TGTGCCAGCAGTTATTACTCCTACGAGCAGTACTTC. Its translation is CASSYYSYEQYF.